This T cell receptor beta chain comes out of a study of blood T cell repertoires in COVID-19. For the study at large: Donors in the United States, Italy and Spain gave samples during acute or convalescent COVID-19.

TCRdb's copy holds only in-frame clones and misses some; the assay was immunoSEQ multiplex PCR. The table includes 100,000 to 150,000 clones, under 95% detected once. CDR1 and CDR2 from the germline V gene are SGHDN and FVKESK. V dropped 2 bases and J dropped 14; count of bases not matched to a gene: 10. The CDR3 runs to 15 residues. Sequenced: peripheral blood. This chain connects TRBV14 to TRBJ1-6, with 9 bases identical to TRBD1. The clonotype was recovered from a man in his fifties or sixties with active COVID-19. CDR3 nucleotide sequence: TGTGCCAGCAGCCAAACCGGGACAGGGCGGTCGGCCCTCCACTTT. Translation: CASSQTGTGRSALHF.